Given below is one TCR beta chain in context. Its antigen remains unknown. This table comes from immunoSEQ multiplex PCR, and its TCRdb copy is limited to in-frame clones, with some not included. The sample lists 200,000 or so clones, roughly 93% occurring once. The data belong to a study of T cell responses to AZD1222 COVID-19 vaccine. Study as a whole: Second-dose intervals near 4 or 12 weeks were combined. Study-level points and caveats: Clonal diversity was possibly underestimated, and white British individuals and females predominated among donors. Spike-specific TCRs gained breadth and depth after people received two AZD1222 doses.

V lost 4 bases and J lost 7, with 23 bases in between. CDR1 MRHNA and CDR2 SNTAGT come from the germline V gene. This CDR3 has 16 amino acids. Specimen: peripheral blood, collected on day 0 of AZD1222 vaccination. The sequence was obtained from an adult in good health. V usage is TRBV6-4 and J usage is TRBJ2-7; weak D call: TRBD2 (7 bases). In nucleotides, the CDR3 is TGTGCCAGCAGTGCCGGACAGTGGGGGAGGGCCGGTGAGCAGTACTTC. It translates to CASSAGQWGRAGEQYF.